Sequencing of this TCR beta chain was carried out in a study of radiation and T cells in renal cell carcinoma. Study background: Nephrectomy followed 15 Gy stereotactic body radiation by 4 weeks.

The method was immunoSEQ multiplex PCR; TCRdb's version includes in-frame clones alone and lacks a portion of them. The sample gives tens of thousands of clones, roughly 79% of which show up once; 6.8% is in the top ten. The time point here: blood 2 weeks post-SBRT. The treatment was: 15 Gy SBRT to primary tumor, nephrectomy 4 weeks later. The V and J ends lost 0 bases and 5 bases respectively, with 17 bases between them. Per the germline V gene, CDR1 is LGHNA and CDR2 is YSLEER. CDR3 size: 18 residues. This receptor was taken from a man in his sixties with renal cell carcinoma. The chain links TRBV4-3 to TRBJ1-6, with D uncertain. The sequenced sample was blood, obtained from a patient whose treatment included radiotherapy and nephrectomy. In DNA form, the CDR3 reads TGCGCCAGCAGCCAAGATTGGAGGGAAAGGGTGGATAATTCACCCCTCCACTTT. Residues: CASSQDWRERVDNSPLHF.